One and the same sample provided the 13 T cell receptor beta chains below, sequenced in a study of PD-L1 blockade in urothelial cancer. As for time point: pretreatment peripheral blood. TCRdb keeps only in-frame clones here, not all; method: immunoSEQ multiplex PCR. The data contain about 81,000 clones, around four fifths of them singletons. The input for sequencing was PBMCs, taken around atezolizumab (anti-PD-L1) treatment. Every receptor here comes from a man aged 35 to 55 with urothelial cancer.

The CDR3: CASSWGLAGEQYF. CDR3 bases: TGTGCCAGCAGTTGGGGACTAGCGGGAGAGCAGTACTTC. The chain carries TRBV7-2 and TRBJ2-7; 13 nucleotides match TRBD2. Germline CDR1 SGHTA, CDR2 FQGNSA. The CDR3 totals 13 residues. The ends lost 6 bases at V and 7 bases at J; junction bases unmatched: 3. The full variable domain, rest sourced from reference TRBV7-2 and TRBJ2-7, is GAGVSQSPSNKVTEKGKDVELRCDPISGHTALYWYRQSLGQGLEFLIYFQGNSAPDKSGLPSDRFSAERTGGSVSTLTIQRTQQEDSAVYLCASSWGLAGEQYFGPGTRLTVT.

This clone was detected only once. The V call is TRBV5-4, the J call TRBJ1-1; D is undetermined. The CDR3 is 13 residues long. Trimming shortened V by 4 bases and J by 1 base, and 8 bases separated the two germline ends. Germline CDR1 reads SGHNT; CDR2 reads YYREEE (reference sequence). DNA of the CDR3: TGTGCCAGCAGCATAGAACCGAACACTGAAGCTTTCTTT. Translating it yields CASSIEPNTEAFF.

The rearrangement links TRBV25-1 to TRBJ1-1; D perhaps matches TRBD1 (6 bases). The CDR3 is 14 residues long. From germline, CDR1 is MGHDK and CDR2 SYGVNS. The ends were cut back, 6 bases at V and 1 base at J, with 12 bases in the middle. The CDR3 nucleotides are TGTGCCAGCAGGAGGGGACAAACGAACACTGAAGCTTTCTTT. This sequence encodes CASRRGQTNTEAFF.

This clone was detected once. The chain recombines TRBV10-3 with TRBJ1-4; the match to TRBD1 covers 7 bases. The CDR3 spans 15 residues. Per the germline V gene, CDR1 is ENHRY and CDR2 is SYGVKD. Unmatched junction bases numbered 7, after V lost 5 bases and J lost 4 bases. CDR3 coding DNA: TGTGCCATCAGTCCCACGCAGGGGGGTAATGAAAAACTGTTTTTT. Translating it yields CAISPTQGGNEKLFF.

CDR3 sequence: CASSVREPMEEQFF. CDR3 sequence (DNA): TGTGCCAGCAGTGTCCGGGAGCCAATGGAAGAGCAGTTCTTC. The chain combines TRBV7-8 with TRBJ2-1; weak D call: TRBD2 (6 bases). V dropped 6 bases and J dropped 10 bases, with 19 bases sitting between them. Germline V gene sequence: CDR1 SGHVS, CDR2 FQNEAQ. This CDR3 spans 14 amino acids.

This clone was counted a single time. CDR3 amino acids: CATSTRGEKLFF. In DNA, the CDR3 is TGTGCCACCAGCACCAGAGGGGAAAAACTGTTTTTT. The V call is TRBV15, the J call TRBJ1-4, with D unresolved. With 4 bases removed from V and 8 bases from J, the gap between germline ends came to 8 bases. The CDR3 runs to 12 residues. Germline V gives CDR1 LNHNV, CDR2 YYDKDF (reference sequence).

The chain has TRBV5-1 and TRBJ2-1; 7 bases are a match to TRBD2. Trimming cost V 4 bases and J 8 bases; bases outside gene matches: 12. The CDR3 covers 15 residues. Germline CDR1 is SGHRS and CDR2 is YFSETQ. The CDR3 DNA is TGCGCCAGCAGCGTCGGCGGGAGTCCAAGACATGAGCAGTTCTTC. As protein: CASSVGGSPRHEQFF.

The V gene is TRBV18, the J gene TRBJ1-2, with no clear D. V was shortened by 5 bases and J by 4 bases, with 17 bases between the two germline ends. Germline V gene sequence: CDR1 KGHSH, CDR2 LQKENI. The CDR3 runs 15 residues. CDR3 loop: CASSLKEGLSYGYTF. The CDR3 DNA follows: TGTGCCAGCTCATTAAAGGAGGGTTTGTCCTATGGCTACACCTTC. The full variable domain, rest sourced from reference TRBV18 and TRBJ1-2, is NAGVMQNPRHLVRRRGQEARLRCSPMKGHSHVYWYRQLPEEGLKFMVYLQKENIIDESGMPKERFSAEFPKEGPSILRIQQVVRGDSAAYFCASSLKEGLSYGYTFGSGTRLTVV.

This chain uses TRBV5-1 with TRBJ2-5; 11 bases are a match to TRBD1. Trimming at V came to 2 bases and at J to 5 bases, leaving 8 bases not matched to a gene. This CDR3 has 16 residues. The germline V gene has CDR1 SGHRS and CDR2 YFSETQ. DNA of the CDR3: TGCGCCAGCAGCTTTGGTCCGGGACAGGGGGTGGAGACCCAGTACTTC. Protein sequence: CASSFGPGQGVETQYF.

This clone occurred once. The J gene is TRBJ2-2, the V gene TRBV27; the D is unclear. The CDR3 totals 15 residues. The V end was cut by 0 bases, the J end by 3 bases, with 8 bases between. The V gene's germline CDR1 is MNHEY and CDR2 SMNVEV (reference sequence). The CDR3 nucleotides read TGTGCCAGCAGTTTATCGATGGCATACACCGGGGAGCTGTTTTTT. Its protein product is CASSLSMAYTGELFF.

The chain has TRBV5-1 and TRBJ2-7, with a weak D call TRBD2 (6 bases). CDR1 and CDR2 (germline): SGHRS, YFSETQ. The CDR3 sequence is 15 residues long. Trimming cost V 4 bases and J 0 bases, with 14 bases left between them. CDR3 loop: CASSTQRVSSYEQYF. The CDR3 DNA reads TGCGCCAGCAGCACGCAGCGGGTCAGCTCCTACGAGCAGTACTTC.

The chain combines TRBV9 with TRBJ1-1; 7 bases are shared with TRBD1. Germline CDR1 SGDLS, CDR2 YYNGEE. Trimming took 2 bases from V and 3 from J; bases not matched to a gene: 1. There are 13 residues in the CDR3. The CDR3 sequence is CASSVTGYTEAFF. The CDR3 nucleotides are TGTGCCAGCAGCGTGACAGGGTACACTGAAGCTTTCTTT.

The chain recombines TRBV30 with TRBJ1-4; D remains unclear. V lost 0 bases, J lost 11 bases, and 7 bases lay in between. CDR1 is GTSNPN, CDR2 SVGIG, per germline (reference sequence). The CDR3 is made up of 11 amino acids. Written as DNA, the CDR3 is TGTGCCTGGAGTGTAGCCAACAAACTGTTTTTT. Amino acids: CAWSVANKLFF.